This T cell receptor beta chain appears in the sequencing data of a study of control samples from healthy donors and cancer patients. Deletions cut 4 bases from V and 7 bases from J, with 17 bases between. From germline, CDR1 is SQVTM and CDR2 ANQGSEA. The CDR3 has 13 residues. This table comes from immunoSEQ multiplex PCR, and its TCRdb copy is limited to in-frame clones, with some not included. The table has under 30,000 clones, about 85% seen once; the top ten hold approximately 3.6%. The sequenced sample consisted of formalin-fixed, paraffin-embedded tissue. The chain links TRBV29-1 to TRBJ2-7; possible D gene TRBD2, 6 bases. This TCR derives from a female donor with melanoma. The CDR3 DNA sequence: TGCAGCGTTGCGCGGGACCAGACGGGGGAGCAGTACTTC. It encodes CSVARDQTGEQYF.